This entry is about one T cell receptor beta chain. RNA transcripts yielded amplified TCR beta CDR3 regions. RT-PCR in the first round (using the HTBI primer set) targeted the TCR CDR3. One entry per CDR3 protein, called by TCRdb with MiXCR from the multiplex PCR reads. This sample carries some 510,000 distinct CDR3 sequences, 46% of them seen once, and the ten largest clones take 8.2%. This record comes from a study of T cells in Graves' hyperthyroidism and ophthalmopathy. Germline CDR1 and CDR2: SEHNR and FQNEAQ (reference sequence). The CDR3 loop spans 15 amino acids. The germline V and J ends were trimmed by 5 bases and 2 bases, with 16 bases remaining between them. It was uncontrolled infection, other autoimmune disease, pregnancy or lactation that excluded patients.

The rearrangement links TRBV7-9 to TRBJ2-7; a weak D match, TRBD1 (5 bases). This sequence was found in a woman younger than 35 with Graves' hyperthyroidism. Sequencing was done on a sample of peripheral blood or thyroid tissue (not recorded which). The CDR3 bases are TGTGCCAGCAGCCTATCGGCTGCAGGGCCCTACGAGCAGTACTTC. Its protein is CASSLSAAGPYEQYF.